The entry that follows covers one T cell receptor beta chain sequence. Its specificity is not known. This sample is drawn from a study of graft-versus-host responses after intestinal transplantation. Study in general: Anti-thymocyte globulin induction was given to all recipients, followed by tacrolimus and steroids for three to four years.

Germline CDR1 is MNHNY and CDR2 is SVGAGI (reference sequence). The V and J ends lost 7 bases and 5 bases, in that order; junction bases with no gene match: 11. CDR3 length: 16 residues. Here immunoSEQ multiplex PCR was the method, and the copy in TCRdb shows in-frame clones only, minus some. This table holds about 84,000 clones, approximately 90% found once. The specimen comprised unstimulated CD4+ T cells sorted from spleen or lymph node cells, sampled before transplant. This clonotype originated in a human donor who was the organ donor for an intestinal transplant. V and J are TRBV6-6 and TRBJ2-3; 11 bases are a match to TRBD1. DNA for the CDR3: TGTGCCAGCAATAGGAGGACAGGGGGCGATCTAGATACGCAGTATTTT. Amino acids: CASNRRTGGDLDTQYF.